This T cell receptor beta chain emerged from a study of control samples from healthy donors and cancer patients. Sequencing was performed with immunoSEQ multiplex PCR; in TCRdb, only in-frame clones are kept and a portion is missing. The data show approximately 70,000 clones, roughly 89% seen once. Germline V gene sequence: CDR1 MDHEN, CDR2 SYDVKM. CDR3 length: 15 amino acids. With 1 base removed from V and 1 base from J, the gap between germline ends came to 10 bases. Sequenced input: PBMCs. The clonotype comes from a man aged 55 to 70 with colorectal cancer. The J gene is TRBJ1-2, the V gene TRBV28; unclear D gene. Here the CDR3 DNA reads TGTGCCAGCAGTTTATTTCGGCTTAATAACTATGGCTACACCTTC. It yields the protein CASSLFRLNNYGYTF.